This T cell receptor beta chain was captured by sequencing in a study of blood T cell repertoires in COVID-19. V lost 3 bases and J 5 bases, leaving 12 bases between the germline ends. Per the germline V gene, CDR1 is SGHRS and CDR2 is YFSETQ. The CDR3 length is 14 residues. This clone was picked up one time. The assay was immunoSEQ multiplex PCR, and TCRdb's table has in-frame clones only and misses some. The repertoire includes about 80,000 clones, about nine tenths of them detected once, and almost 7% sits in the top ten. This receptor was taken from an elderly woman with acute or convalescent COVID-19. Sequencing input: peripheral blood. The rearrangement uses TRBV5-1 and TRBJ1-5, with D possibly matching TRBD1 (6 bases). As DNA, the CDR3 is TGCGCCAGCAGCTCTGGGGGGGCTGATCAGCCCCAGCATTTT. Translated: CASSSGGADQPQHF.